The TCR beta chain described here comes from a study of spatial heterogeneity in lung cancer (dated by TCRdb to between 2018 and 2020). Context from the whole study: Beta-chain transcripts were consistently detected in greater numbers than alpha-chain transcripts, which likely reflects a higher abundance of beta-chain transcripts. At surgery, both alpha and beta chains were TCR-sequenced in about 200 tumor regions, roughly 64 matched nontumor lung samples and 56 PBMC samples. In the raw uncorrected reads, each unique combination of TCR and UMI appeared more than ten times on average. The study linked features of the TCR repertoire to counts of nonsynonymous mutations, which were determined by whole-exome sequencing of tumor tissue. The study quantitatively compared TCR alpha and beta repertoires across multiple tumor regions, matched nontumor lung and blood in non-small cell lung cancer. A strong correlation was found between TCR transcript counts in tumor regions and a T cell transcriptional module score from matched bulk RNA-seq.

Broader findings and caveats from the paper: Additional single-cell paired TCR alpha and beta sequencing was considered necessary to confirm, at a functional level, the hypothesis that regional TCRs recognize regional mutations. TCR-seq coverage of tumor T cells was estimated to be only roughly 7.3% for alpha chains and more than 11% for beta chains. Counts of ubiquitous and regional expanded TCRs were found to correlate with counts of ubiquitous and regional nonsynonymous mutations, respectively. The tumor nonsynonymous mutation count correlated with the number of expanded intratumoral alpha and beta TCRs.

Inclusive of the bounding cysteine and phenylalanine, the CDR3 is 13 residues long. The only DNA kept is the CDR3, 39 bases in frame from the first base. As concerns this clonotype: There is no known antigen for this receptor. No clone much larger than this one lies a single base away; base qualities are absent.

This specimen's time point label, interpreted: sample taken at primary tumor resection. Donors were approximately 72 patients with early-stage, untreated non-small cell lung cancer from the lung TRACERx cohort. TCR sequencing used whole RNA extracted from tumor and nontumor lung tissue, or from cryopreserved PBMC samples, without cell sorting. Only patients for whom sufficient RNA was available from at least two tumor regions were selected for TCR sequencing. Before being selected, tumor and adjacent nontumor lung specimens were reviewed by a lung pathologist. The method was 5' RACE. TCRdb lists the instrument as NextSeq 500. The TCR library protocol attached a unique molecular identifier to each TCR cDNA molecule to allow correction of PCR and sequencing errors. Regarding the original processing steps: TCR identification, UMI-based error correction and CDR3 extraction were all carried out with Decombinator tools. Expanded TCRs were defined as those above a frequency of 2 per 1,000, corresponding to the top 1% of the tumor frequency distribution. Expanded tumor TCRs were classed as regional if statistically deemed absent (corrected P<0.05) from at least one tumor region, otherwise ubiquitous. Each repertoire was subsampled 100 times to 5,000 TCRs, after which Renyi diversity was computed with the R vegan package. CDR3 similarity networks were built from amino acid triplet string-kernel similarity, with CDR3s being connected when pairwise similarity was above 0.82. TCRdb reran the public reads through fastp at Q25 and MiXCR, keeping productive beta chains. Each record represents a unique CDR3 protein, reported with the most common genes and DNA among its rows. These V and J calls are TCRdb output, not the study's own analysis. This sample gives some 100,000 distinct CDR3 sequences in total; 3.5% to 5% of them show up just once. The ten largest clones capture less than 25% of the sample.

The source is a male donor with early-stage non-small cell lung cancer. The material was lung tumor tissue, obtained at surgery. The rearrangement combines TRBV21-1 with TRBJ2-7; the table's D call of TRBD1 was not tested on the DNA. TRBJ2-1 matches the DNA end more closely, so the J call is doubtful. TRBV21-1 is shown as a pseudogene. DNA sequence: TGTGCCAGCATCCCGGGCAGGCGGTACGAGCAGTTCTTC. Its protein reads: CASIPGRRYEQFF.